This TCR beta chain was obtained from a study of cytomegalovirus exposure and HLA in healthy donors. Study findings and constraints: Cytomegalovirus status was reportedly diagnosed by the classifier with high specificity and sensitivity.

On this clone: What it binds is unknown.

Germline V CDR1 and CDR2: MDHEN, SYDVKM. CDR3 size: 12 residues. The ends were cut back, 3 bases at V and 2 bases at J, with 4 bases in the middle. A multiplex PCR was run with 60 Vbeta primers and 13 Jbeta primers. Clones were sequenced by immunoSEQ multiplex PCR, and TCRdb holds only the in-frame ones, with some missing. Of over 150,000 clones in the sample, 80% to 90% are singletons; the top ten hold around 11%. At the time of sampling, donors were nominally healthy, though unrecorded immune exposures were likely. The sample consisted of PBMCs. The clonotype originates from a man aged 45-60 years in good health and CMV-seropositive. The chain carries TRBV28 and TRBJ1-1; no clear D gene. The CDR3, as DNA: TGTGCCAGCAGTTTCTACAACACTGAAGCTTTCTTT. Amino acids: CASSFYNTEAFF.